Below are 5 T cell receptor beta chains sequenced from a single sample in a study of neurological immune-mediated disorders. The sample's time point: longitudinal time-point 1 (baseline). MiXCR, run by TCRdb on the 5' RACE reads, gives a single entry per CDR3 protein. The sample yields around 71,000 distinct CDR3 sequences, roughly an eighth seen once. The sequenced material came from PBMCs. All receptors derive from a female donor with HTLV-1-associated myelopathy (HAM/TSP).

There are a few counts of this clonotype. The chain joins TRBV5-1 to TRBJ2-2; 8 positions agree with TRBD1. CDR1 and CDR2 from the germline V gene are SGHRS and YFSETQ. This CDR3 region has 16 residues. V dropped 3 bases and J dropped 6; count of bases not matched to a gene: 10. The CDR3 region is CASSWTGTGSAGELFF. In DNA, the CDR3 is TGCGCCAGCAGCTGGACCGGGACAGGCTCCGCCGGGGAGCTGTTTTTT.

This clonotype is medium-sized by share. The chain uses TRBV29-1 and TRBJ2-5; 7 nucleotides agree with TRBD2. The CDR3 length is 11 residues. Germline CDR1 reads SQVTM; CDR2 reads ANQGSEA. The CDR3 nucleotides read TGCAGTGGGGGGGAACAAGAGACCCAGTACTTC. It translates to CSGGEQETQYF.

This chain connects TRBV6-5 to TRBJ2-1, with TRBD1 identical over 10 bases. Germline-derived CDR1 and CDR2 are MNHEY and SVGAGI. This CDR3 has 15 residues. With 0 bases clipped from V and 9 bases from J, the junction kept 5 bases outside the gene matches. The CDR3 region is CASSYSGTGVGEQFF. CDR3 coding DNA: TGTGCCAGCAGTTACTCGGGGACAGGGGTTGGTGAGCAGTTCTTC.

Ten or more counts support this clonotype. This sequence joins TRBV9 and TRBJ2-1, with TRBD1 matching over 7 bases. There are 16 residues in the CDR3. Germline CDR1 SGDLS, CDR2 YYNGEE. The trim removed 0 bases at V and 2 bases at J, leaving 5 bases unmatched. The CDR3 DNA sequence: TGTGCCAGCAGCGTAGAAGAGGGGGCCACCTACAATGAGCAGTTCTTC. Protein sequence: CASSVEEGATYNEQFF.

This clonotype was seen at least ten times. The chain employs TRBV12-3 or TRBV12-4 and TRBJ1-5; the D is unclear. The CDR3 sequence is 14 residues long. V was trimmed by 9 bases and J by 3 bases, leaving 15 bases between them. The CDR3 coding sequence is TGTGCCAGTTCCGGAGGTCTACTCAATCAGCCCCAGCATTTT. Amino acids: CASSGGLLNQPQHF.